This TCR beta chain derives from a study of shared clonotypes between healthy human individuals. The assay was immunoSEQ multiplex PCR, and TCRdb's table has in-frame clones only and misses some. The profile shows roughly 570,000 clones, 95% to 98% of them singletons. With respect to this clone: The antigen remains undetermined.

This CDR3 is 16 amino acids long. V dropped 0 bases and J dropped 4; count of bases not matched to a gene: 5. Germline values: CDR1 SEHNR, CDR2 FQNEAQ (reference sequence). The study's findings and limits: Several donors had around 5% of their naive CD4 clonotypes in common.

Naivety among CD8 cells was defined by CD45RO negativity and positive CCR7 selection, thereby excluding terminally differentiated effector memory CD45RA+ cells. Sequencing was done on a sample of naive CD8+ T cells sorted from blood. This chain links TRBV7-9 with TRBJ2-5; the match to TRBD2 covers 10 bases. The sequence came from a man aged 30 to 39 in good health. The CDR3: CASSLAASGSGETQYF. The CDR3 bases are TGTGCCAGCAGCTTAGCGGCTAGCGGGAGCGGAGAGACCCAGTACTTC.